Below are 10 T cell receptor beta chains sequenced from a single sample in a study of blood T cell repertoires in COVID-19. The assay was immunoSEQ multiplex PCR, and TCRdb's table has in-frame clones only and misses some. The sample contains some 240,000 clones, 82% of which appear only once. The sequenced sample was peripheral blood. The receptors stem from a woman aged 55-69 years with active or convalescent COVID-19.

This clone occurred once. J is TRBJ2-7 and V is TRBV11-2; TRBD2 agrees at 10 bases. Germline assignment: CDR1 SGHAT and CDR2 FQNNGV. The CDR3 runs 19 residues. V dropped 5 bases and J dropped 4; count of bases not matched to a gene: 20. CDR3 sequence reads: CASSPIGRERGGSQYEQYF. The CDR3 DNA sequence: TGTGCCAGCAGCCCAATAGGGAGAGAGCGGGGGGGCTCCCAATACGAGCAGTACTTC.

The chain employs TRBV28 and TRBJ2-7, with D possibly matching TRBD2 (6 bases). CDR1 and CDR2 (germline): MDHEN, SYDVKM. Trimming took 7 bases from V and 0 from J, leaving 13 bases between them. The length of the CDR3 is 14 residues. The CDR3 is CASTRPGDSYEQYF. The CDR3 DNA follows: TGTGCCAGCACTCGACCGGGGGACTCCTACGAGCAGTACTTC. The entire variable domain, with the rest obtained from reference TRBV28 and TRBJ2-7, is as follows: DVKVTQSSRYLVKRTGEKVFLECVQDMDHENMFWYRQDPGLGLRLIYFSYDVKMKEKGDIPEGYSVSREKKERFSLILESASTNQTSMYLCASTRPGDSYEQYFGPGTRLTVT.

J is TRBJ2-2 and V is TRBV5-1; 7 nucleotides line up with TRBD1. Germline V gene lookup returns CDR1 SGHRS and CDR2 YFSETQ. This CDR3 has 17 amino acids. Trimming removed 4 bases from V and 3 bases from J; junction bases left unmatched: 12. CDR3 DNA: TGCGCCAGCAGCCCAAGACAGGGACCCTCTTACACCGGGGAGCTGTTTTTT. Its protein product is CASSPRQGPSYTGELFF. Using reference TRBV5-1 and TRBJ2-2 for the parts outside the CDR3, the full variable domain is KAGVTQTPRYLIKTRGQQVTLSCSPISGHRSVSWYQQTPGQGLQFLFEYFSETQRNKGNFPGRFSGRQFSNSRSEMNVSTLELGDSALYLCASSPRQGPSYTGELFFGEGSRLTVL.

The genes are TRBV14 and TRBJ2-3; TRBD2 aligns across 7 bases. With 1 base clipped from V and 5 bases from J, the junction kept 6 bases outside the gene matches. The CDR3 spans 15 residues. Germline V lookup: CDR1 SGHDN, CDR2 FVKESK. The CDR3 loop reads CASSQVAGARDTQYF. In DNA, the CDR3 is TGTGCCAGCAGCCAAGTGGCGGGAGCGAGAGATACGCAGTATTTT.

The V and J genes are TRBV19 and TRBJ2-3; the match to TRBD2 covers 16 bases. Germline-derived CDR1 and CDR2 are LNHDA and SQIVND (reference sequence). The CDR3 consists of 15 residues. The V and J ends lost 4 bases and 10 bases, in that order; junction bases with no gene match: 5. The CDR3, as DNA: TGTGCCAGTAGTACGGGACTAGCGGGGGGGCTTGCGCAGTATTTT. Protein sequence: CASSTGLAGGLAQYF.

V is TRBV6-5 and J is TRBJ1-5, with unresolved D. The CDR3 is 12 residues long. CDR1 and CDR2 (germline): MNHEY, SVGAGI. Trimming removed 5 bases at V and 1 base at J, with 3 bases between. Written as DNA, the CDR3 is TGTGCCAGCAGTCAGAGCAATCAGCCCCAGCATTTT. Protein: CASSQSNQPQHF.

CDR3 loop: CASSLRPPDSLHTEAFF. The CDR3 DNA reads as TGTGCCAGCAGCTTAAGGCCCCCGGACAGCCTCCACACTGAAGCTTTCTTT. The V call is TRBV7-3, the J call TRBJ1-1; possible D gene TRBD1, 6 bases. V gave up 1 base and J gave up 3 bases, with 18 bases separating them. The CDR3 length is 17 residues. Germline V CDR1 and CDR2: SGHTA, FQGTGA.

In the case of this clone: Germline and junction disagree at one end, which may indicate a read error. In DNA form, the CDR3 reads TGTGCCAGCAGTTGGACTAGCGGGGGCGGGGATTTT. Its translation is CASSWTSGGGDF. The chain combines TRBV12-3 or TRBV12-4 with TRBJ2-3; 13 bases match TRBD2. The CDR3 is made up of 12 amino acids.

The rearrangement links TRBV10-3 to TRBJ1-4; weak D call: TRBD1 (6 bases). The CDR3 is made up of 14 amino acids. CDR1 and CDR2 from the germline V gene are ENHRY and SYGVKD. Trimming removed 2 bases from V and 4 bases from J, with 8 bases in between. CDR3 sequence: CAISEGQLNEKLFF. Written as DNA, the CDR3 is TGTGCCATCAGTGAGGGACAGCTTAATGAAAAACTGTTTTTT.

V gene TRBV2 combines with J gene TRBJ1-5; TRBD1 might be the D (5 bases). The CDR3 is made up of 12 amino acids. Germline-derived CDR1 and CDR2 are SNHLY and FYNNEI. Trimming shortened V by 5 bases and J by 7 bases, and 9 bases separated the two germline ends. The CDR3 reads CASSTDSQPQHF. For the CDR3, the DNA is TGTGCCAGCAGTACCGACAGCCAGCCCCAGCATTTT.